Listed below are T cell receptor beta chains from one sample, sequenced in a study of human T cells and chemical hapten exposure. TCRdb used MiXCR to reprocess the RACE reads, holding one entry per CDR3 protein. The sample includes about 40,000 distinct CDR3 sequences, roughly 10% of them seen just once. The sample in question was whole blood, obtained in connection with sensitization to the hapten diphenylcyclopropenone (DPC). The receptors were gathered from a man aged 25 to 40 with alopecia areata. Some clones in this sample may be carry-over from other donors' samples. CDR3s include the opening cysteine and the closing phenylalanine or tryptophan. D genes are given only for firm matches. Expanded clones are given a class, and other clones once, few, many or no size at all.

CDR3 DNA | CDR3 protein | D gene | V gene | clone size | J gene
TGCGCCAGCAGTCAATCGTCGGGGGTGAGCAATCAGCCCCAGCATTTT | CASSQSSGVSNQPQHF | NA | TRBV23-1 | NA | TRBJ1-5
TGTGCCAGCAGCTTAGAAGGGGATGGCTACACCTTC | CASSLEGDGYTF | NA | TRBV11-2 | many | TRBJ1-2
TGTGCCAGCAGCCAGGGGGTAGGTTCACCCCTCCACTTT | CASSQGVGSPLHF | TRBD1 | TRBV6-5 | many | TRBJ1-6
TGTGCCAGCCCTTTTAGCGGACAGGACTATGGCTACACCTTC | CASPFSGQDYGYTF | TRBD1 | TRBV2 | many | TRBJ1-2
TGCAGCGTCGCCCGAGGGACAGGGGGCTACGAGCAGTACTTC | CSVARGTGGYEQYF | TRBD1 | TRBV29-1 | few | TRBJ2-7
TGTGCCAGCAGCTTAATTACTAATTCACCCCTCCACTTT | CASSLITNSPLHF | NA | TRBV7-8 | once | TRBJ1-6
TGTGCCAGCAGTTACTCGACAGGGAAAGAGACCCAGTACTTC | CASSYSTGKETQYF | TRBD1 | TRBV6-6 | few | TRBJ2-5
TGTGCCAGCAGCCTCCAGCCCGGGGCCTACAATGAGCAGTTCTTC | CASSLQPGAYNEQFF | NA | TRBV9 | many | TRBJ2-1
TGTGCCAGCAGACCCCCAACTAGCATACGGGGAGGCTACACCTTC | CASRPPTSIRGGYTF | NA | TRBV12-3/TRBV12-4 | few | TRBJ1-2
TGTGCCAGCAGCTTAGGGTGGGGCACAGATACGCAGTATTTT | CASSLGWGTDTQYF | NA | TRBV11-2 | few | TRBJ2-3
TGTGCCAGCAGCCCCGGACAGATTGGAAACACCATATATTTT | CASSPGQIGNTIYF | NA | TRBV3-1 | few | TRBJ1-3
TGTGCCAGCAGCCCGGGACAGAGAAGCTATGGCTACACCTTC | CASSPGQRSYGYTF | TRBD1 | TRBV7-9 | many | TRBJ1-2
TGTGCCAGCAGCCCGACTAGCTCTTTCAATGAGCAGTTCTTC | CASSPTSSFNEQFF | TRBD2 | TRBV7-2 | many | TRBJ2-1
TGTGCCAGCAGCTTAGCCCTGAACACTGAAGCTTTCTTT | CASSLALNTEAFF | NA | TRBV7-8 | many | TRBJ1-1
TGTGCCAGCAGTTACAGGGCAGATACGCAGTATTTT | CASSYRADTQYF | NA | TRBV6-2/TRBV6-3 | NA | TRBJ2-3
TGTGCCAGTAAAATGGGTGACAGGGGCCAAGGGGACTACAATGAGCAGTTCTTC | CASKMGDRGQGDYNEQFF | TRBD1 | TRBV19 | many | TRBJ2-1
TGTGCCAGCTCACCTTCGGAGGGGGCGACTCCGAAGACTGAAGCTTTCTTT | CASSPSEGATPKTEAFF | TRBD1 | TRBV18 | NA | TRBJ1-1
TGTGCCAGCAGTCTGCGGGGACTAGCTCCCTACAATGAGCAGTTCTTC | CASSLRGLAPYNEQFF | TRBD2 | TRBV12-3/TRBV12-4 | NA | TRBJ2-1
TGTGCCAGCAGGGTAGTCATGAACACTGAAGCTTTCTTT | CASRVVMNTEAFF | NA | TRBV6-1 | few | TRBJ1-1
TGCGCCAGCAGCTTGGGGGGACCAGGCTCCTACAATGAGCAGTTCTTC | CASSLGGPGSYNEQFF | NA | TRBV5-1 | many | TRBJ2-1
TGTGCCAGGGGGAATGGGGTCACCTACGAGCAGTACTTC | CARGNGVTYEQYF | NA | TRBV2 | many | TRBJ2-7
TGTGCCAGCAGTTTAGGACAGGGGCTTATCGGGGAGCTGTTTTTT | CASSLGQGLIGELFF | TRBD1 | TRBV12-3/TRBV12-4 | NA | TRBJ2-2
TGTGCCAGCAGCCAGCCGGGACTAGCGGGGGAGAACACCGGGGAGCTGTTTTTT | CASSQPGLAGENTGELFF | TRBD2 | TRBV3-1 | NA | TRBJ2-2
TGTGCCAGCAGTTTCTCGGGACAGGGGGCTCACGAGCAGTACTTC | CASSFSGQGAHEQYF | TRBD1 | TRBV27 | NA | TRBJ2-7
TGTGCCAGCAGTTACCCTGAGGGACAGGGGATCTCACCCCTCCACTTT | CASSYPEGQGISPLHF | TRBD1 | TRBV6-6 | many | TRBJ1-6
TGTGCCAGCAAGCCAACCTGGCTATCCCAAGAGACCCAGTACTTC | CASKPTWLSQETQYF | NA | TRBV6-2/TRBV6-3 | few | TRBJ2-5
TGTGCCAGCAGCTCAAGAACAGGGGCGAACACCGGGGAGCTGTTTTTT | CASSSRTGANTGELFF | TRBD1 | TRBV7-8 | few | TRBJ2-2